This TCR beta chain was captured in a study of T cell repertoires in ileal Crohn's disease. Overall study findings and caveats: High-frequency clones were more common in sorted CD8 than CD4 cells.

The V and J ends lost 1 base and 7 bases, in that order; junction bases with no gene match: 6. This CDR3 region has 16 residues. Per the germline V gene, CDR1 is SGHNT and CDR2 is YYREEE (reference sequence). Adults with ileal or ileocolonic Crohn's disease and an indication for resection were eligible. Using immunoSEQ multiplex PCR, the repertoire was profiled, and TCRdb retains in-frame clones only, with some absent. This table holds 15,000 to 20,000 clones, around 88% found once. To note about this clone: Its antigen is undetermined.

V usage is TRBV5-4 and J usage is TRBJ2-2, with 11 bases fitting TRBD2. This TCR was recovered from an adult with Crohn's disease. Sequencing was performed on ileal tissue. The CDR3 here is CASSLWASGGNGELFF. CDR3 DNA sequence: TGTGCCAGCAGCTTGTGGGCTAGCGGGGGGAACGGGGAGCTGTTTTTT.